The 25 T cell receptor beta chains below were found in one sample sequenced in a study of neurological immune-mediated disorders (dated by TCRdb to about 2019). The library was generated by 5' RACE. Sequenced on an Illumina HiSeq 2500. In-frame beta chains were kept once TCRdb had trimmed the public reads at Q25 with fastp and called clones with MiXCR. Rows with a matching CDR3 protein are joined into one entry that keeps the most common DNA and genes. The sample data list fewer than 20,000 distinct CDR3 sequences, and around 15% of these were observed just once. In total, the top ten clones hold 7.8% of the sample. The material sequenced was CD4+ T cells from blood. These TCRs come from a woman aged 55 to 70 with HTLV-1-associated myelopathy (HAM/TSP).

At least ten counts were recorded for this clonotype. This chain uses TRBV5-1 with TRBJ1-2; 10 nucleotides match TRBD1. Germline-derived CDR1 and CDR2 are SGHRS and YFSETQ. V trimming: 6 bases; J trimming: 3 bases; junction bases outside the gene matches: 8. The CDR3 consists of 15 residues. CDR3 loop: CASTETGGFDYGYTF. As DNA, the CDR3 is TGCGCCAGCACCGAGACAGGGGGCTTCGACTATGGCTACACCTTC.

The table lists this clonotype with many counts. The chain carries TRBV20-1 and TRBJ1-6; D gene ambiguous. Between the trimmed V and J ends, which lost 6 bases and 0 bases, there was a span of 9 bases. The CDR3 is 14 residues long. Per germline, CDR1 DFQATT and CDR2 SNEGSKA (reference sequence). The CDR3 sequence is CSARMSSYNSPLHF. The CDR3 DNA is TGCAGTGCCCGTATGAGCTCCTATAATTCACCCCTCCACTTT.

This clonotype was counted ten times or more. The chain employs TRBV11-2 and TRBJ1-3; the match to TRBD1 covers 8 bases. The germline V gene encodes CDR1 SGHAT and CDR2 FQNNGV. The CDR3 loop spans 15 amino acids. The trim removed 6 bases at V and 2 bases at J, leaving 6 bases unmatched. CDR3 amino acids: CASRLRTGTGNTIYF. CDR3 nucleotide sequence: TGTGCCAGCAGACTCAGGACAGGGACTGGAAACACCATATATTTT.

Many counts were recorded for this clonotype. The gene calls are TRBV3-1 and TRBJ2-3; 8 nucleotides align to TRBD2. CDR1 and CDR2 from the germline V gene are LGHDT and YNNKEL (reference sequence). The CDR3 consists of 15 residues. The ends lost 1 base at V and 0 bases at J; junction bases unmatched: 0. This CDR3 is CASSQASGSTDTQYF. The CDR3 DNA is TGTGCCAGCAGCCAAGCTAGCGGGAGCACAGATACGCAGTATTTT.

This clonotype is deemed large. The chain combines TRBV20-1 with TRBJ2-1; 14 nucleotides line up with TRBD2. The trim removed 4 bases at V and 7 bases at J, leaving 6 bases unmatched. Germline CDR1 DFQATT, CDR2 SNEGSKA (reference sequence). CDR3 size: 15 residues. CDR3 sequence: CSAMGLAGAGNEQFF. CDR3 in DNA: TGCAGTGCTATGGGACTAGCGGGAGCCGGGAATGAGCAGTTCTTC.

This clonotype was found many times. The V call is TRBV7-2, the J call TRBJ1-1; TRBD1 matches 9 bases. The CDR3 runs to 15 residues. V gave up 5 bases and J gave up 1 base; unmatched junction bases: 5. CDR1 SGHTA and CDR2 FQGNSA come from the germline V gene. CDR3 sequence reads: CASSLLGQGNTEAFF. Written as DNA, the CDR3 is TGTGCCAGCAGCCTATTGGGACAGGGGAACACTGAAGCTTTCTTT.

This clonotype was detected ten times or more. The chain links TRBV5-1 to TRBJ1-6; D is uncertain. The germline CDR1 and CDR2 sequences are SGHRS and YFSETQ. The CDR3 is made up of 14 amino acids. Deletions cut 5 bases from V and 7 bases from J, with 13 bases between. This chain's CDR3 is CASRIGMGNSPLHF. The CDR3 region has the DNA TGCGCCAGCAGAATCGGTATGGGCAATTCACCCCTCCACTTT.

This clonotype was counted many times. V usage is TRBV19 and J usage is TRBJ1-5; D is uncertain. The CDR3 is 15 residues long. With 4 bases removed from V and 2 bases from J, the gap between germline ends came to 12 bases. The germline V gene has CDR1 LNHDA and CDR2 SQIVND (reference sequence). The DNA of the CDR3 is TGTGCCAGTAGTACGCGTTGGTTGGGCAATCAGCCCCAGCATTTT. This codes for CASSTRWLGNQPQHF. The full variable domain, in which reference TRBV19 and TRBJ1-5 provide the parts outside the CDR3, is DGGITQSPKYLFRKEGQNVTLSCEQNLNHDAMYWYRQDPGQGLRLIYYSQIVNDFQKGDIAEGYSVSREKKESFPLTVTSAQKNPTAFYLCASSTRWLGNQPQHFGDGTRLSIL.

This sequence joins TRBV5-1 and TRBJ1-2; no clear D gene. The CDR3 runs to 13 residues. V was clipped by 0 bases and J by 3 bases, with 6 bases between them. Germline V gene data show CDR1 as SGHRS and CDR2 as YFSETQ. This CDR3 is CASSLDMDYGYTF. In DNA, the CDR3 is TGCGCCAGCAGCTTGGATATGGACTATGGCTACACCTTC. The full variable domain, completed using reference TRBV5-1 and TRBJ1-2, is KAGVTQTPRYLIKTRGQQVTLSCSPISGHRSVSWYQQTPGQGLQFLFEYFSETQRNKGNFPGRFSGRQFSNSRSEMNVSTLELGDSALYLCASSLDMDYGYTFGSGTRLTVV.

By proportion, this clonotype is medium-sized. The chain joins TRBV5-1 to TRBJ2-3, with D maybe TRBD1 (5 bases). The CDR3 totals 14 residues. Germline V gene lookup returns CDR1 SGHRS and CDR2 YFSETQ. Trimming left V 4 bases short and J 4 bases short, with 13 bases between. CDR3 DNA sequence: TGCGCCAGCAGCACCTTGCAGGGCGCAGATACGCAGTATTTT. Translation gives CASSTLQGADTQYF.

In its sample, this clonotype was seen many times. The V and J genes are TRBV2 and TRBJ2-3; 7 bases agree with TRBD2. The CDR3 length is 12 residues. Per the germline V gene, CDR1 is SNHLY and CDR2 is FYNNEI. Germline trimming cut 6 bases from V and 6 bases from J; bases unmatched to any gene: 3. The chain's CDR3 is CASSSLADTQYF. In DNA form, the CDR3 reads TGTGCCAGCAGCTCACTAGCGGATACGCAGTATTTT.

This clonotype has ten or more counts. The rearrangement links TRBV5-6 to TRBJ1-1, with TRBD1 as a possible D gene (6 bases). Per germline, CDR1 SGHDT and CDR2 YYEEEE. V was pared by 6 bases and J by 12 bases, with 15 bases between. The CDR3 runs 11 residues. For the CDR3, the DNA is TGTGCCAGCACCCTGGGGGCAGAATCTTTCTTT. This encodes CASTLGAESFF.

This clonotype has at least ten counts. V and J are TRBV20-1 and TRBJ1-5; 8 bases are shared with TRBD1. The V gene end was trimmed by 3 bases and the J gene end by 3 bases; junction bases not matched to a gene: 10. The V gene's germline CDR1 is DFQATT and CDR2 SNEGSKA (reference sequence). This CDR3 comprises 16 residues. CDR3 sequence: CSAREQGGSFNQPQHF. DNA of the CDR3: TGCAGTGCTAGGGAACAGGGGGGGAGCTTCAATCAGCCCCAGCATTTT.

This clonotype showed up just once. The chain recombines TRBV20-1 with TRBJ2-1, with 8 bases fitting TRBD2. CDR3 length equals 14 residues. J was trimmed by 7 bases and V by 3 bases; bases with no gene match: 8. Germline CDR1 DFQATT, CDR2 SNEGSKA (reference sequence). This CDR3 is CSARKEAGANEQFF. As DNA, the CDR3 is TGCAGTGCTAGGAAAGAAGCGGGAGCAAATGAGCAGTTCTTC.

The chain couples TRBV15 to TRBJ2-3, with 12 positions matching TRBD2. Germline lookup yields CDR1 LNHNV and CDR2 YYDKDF (reference sequence). The junction had 4 bases not matched to a gene; V was cut back by 6 bases and J by 3 bases. The CDR3 is 15 residues long. CDR3 region: CATRTGLAGTDTQYF. The CDR3 coding sequence is TGTGCCACCAGAACCGGACTAGCGGGAACAGATACGCAGTATTTT.

This clonotype was recorded at least ten times. This rearrangement joins TRBV14 to TRBJ2-5, with D maybe TRBD1 (6 bases). Trimming pared 4 bases from V and 4 bases from J, leaving 16 bases between. The CDR3 sequence is 15 residues long. Germline lookup yields CDR1 SGHDN and CDR2 FVKESK. CDR3 in amino acids: CASSLSVGAGETQYF. CDR3 nucleotides: TGTGCCAGCAGCCTATCGGTGGGGGCTGGAGAGACCCAGTACTTC.

This clonotype has at least ten counts. The chain joins TRBV7-9 to TRBJ1-5; D ambiguous. The CDR3 is made up of 12 amino acids. Trimming stripped 5 bases from V and 0 bases from J, with 2 bases between. Looked up from germline, CDR1 is SEHNR and CDR2 is FQNEAQ (reference sequence). The CDR3 is CASSNSNQPQHF. CDR3 coding DNA: TGTGCCAGCAGCAATAGCAATCAGCCCCAGCATTTT.

At least ten counts were recorded for this clonotype. The rearrangement links TRBV7-2 to TRBJ1-4, with 7 bases lining up with TRBD1. Germline trimming cut 4 bases from V and 8 bases from J; bases unmatched to any gene: 7. The CDR3 is made up of 14 amino acids. Looked up from germline, CDR1 is SGHTA and CDR2 is FQGNSA. Here the CDR3 reads CASSSRAGGEKLFF. The CDR3 DNA is TGTGCCAGCAGCTCCCGGGCAGGGGGGGAAAAACTGTTTTTT.

This clonotype was recorded at least ten times. The V and J genes are TRBV10-2 and TRBJ2-4, with 8 bases aligning to TRBD1. The CDR3 is made up of 16 amino acids. Germline loops: CDR1 WSHSY, CDR2 SAAADI. V lost 0 bases, J lost 3 bases, and 4 bases stayed unmatched. CDR3 sequence reads: CASSESVTGGKNIQYF. CDR3 bases: TGCGCCAGCAGTGAGTCCGTTACAGGGGGCAAAAACATTCAGTACTTC.

This clonotype occurred many times. The chain uses TRBV20-1 and TRBJ2-6; the D gene is possibly TRBD1 (6 bases). V was pared by 6 bases and J by 0 bases, with 6 bases between. CDR1 and CDR2 from the germline V gene are DFQATT and SNEGSKA (reference sequence). This CDR3 has 13 amino acids. The CDR3 loop reads CSAGASGANVLTF. In nucleotides, the CDR3 is TGCAGTGCGGGGGCCTCTGGGGCCAACGTCCTGACTTTC.

The table lists this clonotype with many counts. This chain connects TRBV5-1 to TRBJ1-2; D unclear. Germline assignment: CDR1 SGHRS and CDR2 YFSETQ. The CDR3 consists of 16 residues. Trimming removed 3 bases from V and 4 bases from J, with 19 bases in between. The CDR3 nucleotides read TGCGCCAGCAGCTCCCGTGTGGGTGCGGGATCCTATGGCTACACCTTC. It encodes CASSSRVGAGSYGYTF.

In its sample, this clonotype is medium-sized. The chain recombines TRBV3-1 with TRBJ2-1; tentatively, D is TRBD2 (6 bases). Germline CDR1 reads LGHDT; CDR2 reads YNNKEL (reference sequence). The V end was cut by 5 bases, the J end by 3 bases, with 8 bases between. There are 13 residues in the CDR3. The CDR3 DNA reads TGTGCCAGCAGCGGCGGGATCTACAATGAGCAGTTCTTC. Residues: CASSGGIYNEQFF.

Many counts were recorded for this clonotype. CDR3 bases: TGTGCCAGCAGTTTACTACAGGGGTTGAAGCAGTTCTTC. Translation: CASSLLQGLKQFF. The J gene is TRBJ2-1, the V gene TRBV12-3 or TRBV12-4, with TRBD1 identical over 7 bases. CDR3 length: 13 residues. V lost 2 bases to trimming and J lost 11 bases; unmatched junction nucleotides: 6.

This clonotype was recorded many times. The J gene is TRBJ1-2, the V gene TRBV10-3; the D is unclear. V was clipped by 3 bases and J by 5 bases, with 19 bases between them. The CDR3 runs 16 residues. The germline CDR1 and CDR2 sequences are ENHRY and SYGVKD. The CDR3 loop is CAISDTSLLNSYGYTF. DNA of the CDR3: TGTGCCATCAGTGATACAAGCCTCCTGAATTCTTATGGCTACACCTTC.

This clonotype was observed many times. The V gene is TRBV7-8, the J gene TRBJ1-6; D may be TRBD1 (5 bases). Germline V CDR1 and CDR2: SGHVS, FQNEAQ. V was pared by 1 base and J by 5 bases, with 12 bases between. The CDR3 length is 16 residues. CDR3: CASSLETTVNNSPLHF. The CDR3 nucleotides read TGTGCCAGCAGCTTAGAGACGACAGTTAATAATTCACCCCTCCACTTT.